The sequence of this T cell receptor (beta chain) was determined in a study of response to subunit inactivated influenza vaccine. Study conclusions and caveats: Few new T cells, the authors suggested, are recruited by each seasonal influenza vaccination.

This clonotype was recorded a few times. Its antigen is unidentified. Unmatched junction bases numbered 2, after V lost 5 bases and J lost 2 bases. This CDR3 region has 13 residues. Germline loops: CDR1 GTSNPN, CDR2 SVGIG (reference sequence). TCRdb re-derived calls from the RT-PCR reads in MiXCR, one entry per CDR3 protein. The sample comprises a few hundred thousand distinct CDR3 sequences, about a fifth of which are singletons, and 10% rests with the top ten. The receptor comes from a man aged 45-69 years who received an inactivated influenza vaccine. The source was PBMCs from blood, collected approximately 20 months after vaccination. The chain uses TRBV30 and TRBJ2-7; 11 bases are shared with TRBD1. The CDR3 spells CAWGGQGAYEQYF. The CDR3 DNA reads TGTGCCTGGGGGGGACAGGGGGCCTACGAGCAGTACTTC.